The 10 T cell receptor beta chains below all came from one sample that was sequenced in a study of PD-1 blockade in classical Hodgkin lymphoma (dated by TCRdb to 2018 to 2020). The sample's time point label, in plain terms: cycle 2 day 1 (C2D1) of nivolumab. Relapse after autologous stem cell transplantation had occurred in all trial patients, and cohorts A, B and C were distinguished by prior brentuximab vedotin exposure. The library relied on the immunoSEQ multiplex PCR assay. TCRdb took this table from immuneACCESS and kept in-frame rearrangements with V and J called. Such tables lack part of the clones; where checked against another copy, unresolved V genes explain under half of the gap, and the rest is unexplained. This sample comprises some 20,000 clones, about nine tenths of them detected only once. The ten largest clones represent approximately 14% of the sample. Sequencing used peripheral blood mononuclear cells (PBMCs), obtained before the second cycle of nivolumab. Source of these receptors: a human donor with classical Hodgkin lymphoma.

This clone was seen only a few times. CDR3 nucleotide sequence: TGCGCCAGCACCTTAGCGGGCACAGATACGCAGTATTTT. As protein: CASTLAGTDTQYF. The V and J genes are TRBV5-1 and TRBJ2-3; D perhaps matches TRBD2 (6 bases). The germline V and J ends were trimmed by 6 bases and 1 base, with 9 bases remaining between them. This CDR3 is built from 13 residues. The V gene's germline CDR1 is SGHRS and CDR2 YFSETQ.

This chain connects TRBV5-1 to TRBJ2-1; perhaps TRBD1 as D (6 bases). CDR1 SGHRS and CDR2 YFSETQ come from the germline V gene. The V end was cut by 4 bases, the J end by 8 bases, with 10 bases between. This CDR3 is 12 amino acids long. The CDR3 nucleotides read TGCGCCAGCAGCCAACAGGGCTATGAGCAGTTCTTC. Amino acids: CASSQQGYEQFF.

The rearrangement joins TRBV9 to TRBJ2-7; a weak D match, TRBD1 (6 bases). V lost 3 bases to trimming and J lost 3 bases, with 16 bases between them. CDR1 is SGDLS, CDR2 YYNGEE, per germline. This CDR3 is 15 amino acids long. The CDR3, as DNA: TGTGCCAGCAGCGCGGGCCCTGGGGGCTTCTACGAGCAGTACTTC. Its translation is CASSAGPGGFYEQYF. Full variable domain (missing parts from reference TRBV9 and TRBJ2-7): DSGVTQTPKHLITATGQRVTLRCSPRSGDLSVYWYQQSLDQGLQFLIQYYNGEERAKGNILERFSAQQFPDLHSELNLSSLELGDSALYFCASSAGPGGFYEQYFGPGTRLTVT.

The sample holds a few counts of this clone. J is TRBJ1-6 and V is TRBV5-1, with a possible D match to TRBD1 (5 bases). The V end lost 4 bases, the J end lost 9 bases, and 14 bases lay between the germline ends. The CDR3 contains 14 residues. The germline V gene encodes CDR1 SGHRS and CDR2 YFSETQ. The CDR3 sequence is CASSPQGDSSPLHF. The DNA of the CDR3 is TGCGCCAGCAGCCCCCAGGGTGACAGTTCACCCCTCCACTTT.

The chain uses TRBV19 and TRBJ1-1; D gene uncertain. The CDR3 length is 13 residues. In germline, CDR1 is LNHDA, CDR2 SQIVND (reference sequence). V was cut by 6 bases and J by 8 bases, with 16 bases left in between. The CDR3 reads CASSGNGAAEAFF. CDR3 bases: TGTGCCAGTAGCGGGAACGGCGCCGCCGAAGCTTTCTTT. The variable domain in full, completed from reference TRBV19 and TRBJ1-1, reads DGGITQSPKYLFRKEGQNVTLSCEQNLNHDAMYWYRQDPGQGLRLIYYSQIVNDFQKGDIAEGYSVSREKKESFPLTVTSAQKNPTAFYLCASSGNGAAEAFFGQGTRLTVV.

The V call is TRBV25-1, the J call TRBJ1-6, with D unclear. Trimming shortened V by 2 bases and J by 6 bases, and 5 bases separated the two germline ends. Germline-derived CDR1 and CDR2 are MGHDK and SYGVNS. The CDR3 loop spans 13 amino acids. CDR3 region: CASSEHRNSPLHF. In DNA, the CDR3 is TGTGCCAGCAGTGAACACCGTAATTCACCCCTCCACTTT.

The J gene is TRBJ2-5, the V gene TRBV20-1; D gene ambiguous. There are 10 residues in the CDR3. CDR1 is DFQATT, CDR2 SNEGSKA, per germline (reference sequence). V dropped 0 bases and J dropped 6 bases, with 2 bases sitting between them. CDR3 in DNA: TGCAGTGCTAGAGACCAGACCCAGTACTTC. Translation: CSARDQTQYF.

This sequence joins TRBV25-1 and TRBJ1-6; tentatively, D is TRBD1 (5 bases). Trimming removed 9 bases at V and 0 bases at J, with 9 bases between. Germline assignment: CDR1 MGHDK and CDR2 SYGVNS. The CDR3 is made up of 14 amino acids. For the CDR3, the DNA is TGTGCCAGTATAGACAGCTCCTATAATTCACCCCTCCACTTT. Translated: CASIDSSYNSPLHF.

V and J are TRBV4-2 and TRBJ2-1; 11 bases are a match to TRBD2. The germline CDR1 and CDR2 sequences are LGHNA and YNFKEQ. V shed 2 bases, J shed 5 bases, and the junction held 2 bases outside the gene matches. CDR3 length equals 15 residues. CDR3 residues: CASSQLAGGHNEQFF. CDR3 coding DNA: TGTGCCAGCAGCCAACTAGCGGGGGGACACAATGAGCAGTTCTTC.

This chain joins TRBV12-5 and TRBJ2-6, with D hard to call. The CDR3 extends over 14 amino acids. Germline-derived CDR1 and CDR2 are LGHNT and FRNRAP. Trimming took off 5 bases at V and 0 bases at J, with 5 bases between the two ends. Written as DNA, the CDR3 is TGTGCTAGTGGTCCATTCTCTGGGGCCAACGTCCTGACTTTC. Protein: CASGPFSGANVLTF.